These 17 T cell receptor beta chains were sequenced from one sample in a study of shared clonotypes between healthy human individuals. TCRdb's table, derived via immunoSEQ multiplex PCR, lists solely in-frame clones and lacks some. The repertoire holds hundreds of thousands of clones, with 85% to 95% as singletons. Naive CD8 cells lacked CD45RO, underwent positive selection for CCR7 and left out terminally differentiated effector memory CD45RA+ cells. The sequenced sample consisted of naive CD8+ T cells sorted from blood. The source of these receptors is a woman aged 25 to 39 in good health.

This clone appeared once. V is TRBV7-9 and J is TRBJ2-6; maybe TRBD2 (5 bases). The germline gives CDR1 SEHNR, CDR2 FQNEAQ (reference sequence). With 5 bases removed from V and 0 bases from J, the gap between germline ends came to 14 bases. The CDR3 is 17 residues long. In DNA form, the CDR3 reads TGTGCCAGCAGCCTTGGAGGCCCGAGCTCTGGGGCCAACGTCCTGACTTTC. Its protein is CASSLGGPSSGANVLTF.

The rearrangement joins TRBV6-6 to TRBJ2-7, with D perhaps TRBD2 (6 bases). CDR1 and CDR2 (germline): MNHNY, SVGAGI (reference sequence). V was pared by 7 bases and J by 13 bases, with 20 bases between. The CDR3 has 12 residues. CDR3 sequence (DNA): TGTGCCAGCATGGGGGTTGAAAGCGGGCAATACTTC. Its protein product is CASMGVESGQYF.

The rearrangement joins TRBV4-1 to TRBJ1-6; D is uncertain. V was trimmed by 0 bases and J by 7 bases, leaving 13 bases between them. In germline, CDR1 is MGHRA, CDR2 YSYEKL. This CDR3 is 16 amino acids long. The CDR3 sequence is CASSQDRLGDNSPLHF. The CDR3 bases are TGCGCCAGCAGCCAAGACCGGCTGGGAGACAATTCACCCCTCCACTTT.

The genes are TRBV28 and TRBJ1-3, with TRBD1 matching 7 bases. Trimming took 5 bases from V and 0 from J; bases not matched to a gene: 16. The CDR3 totals 19 residues. Germline values: CDR1 MDHEN, CDR2 SYDVKM. Written as DNA, the CDR3 is TGTGCCAGCAGTCTAGGACAGGTTACCCTCTCGAGCTCTGGAAACACCATATATTTT. This sequence encodes CASSLGQVTLSSSGNTIYF. The variable domain in full, with the rest retrieved from reference TRBV28 and TRBJ1-3, is DVKVTQSSRYLVKRTGEKVFLECVQDMDHENMFWYRQDPGLGLRLIYFSYDVKMKEKGDIPEGYSVSREKKERFSLILESASTNQTSMYLCASSLGQVTLSSSGNTIYFGEGSWLTVV.

The chain combines TRBV28 with TRBJ2-1, with D perhaps assigned TRBD1 or TRBD2 (5 bases each). The V gene lost 3 bases and the J gene lost 5 bases, with 14 bases spanning the gap. From germline, CDR1 is MDHEN and CDR2 SYDVKM. CDR3 length: 15 amino acids. The CDR3 bases are TGTGCCAGCAGTTTCGGGACCCGCCAGGACAATGAGCAGTTCTTC. The encoded protein is CASSFGTRQDNEQFF.

The chain has TRBV27 and TRBJ2-5; 8 nucleotides align to TRBD1. The tail of the sequence fits TRBJ2-7 better, so the J call may be wrong. Per the germline V gene, CDR1 is MNHEY and CDR2 is SMNVEV (reference sequence). This CDR3 is 13 amino acids long. The CDR3: CASRGQGPYEQYF. Written as DNA, the CDR3 is TGTGCCAGCAGAGGACAGGGTCCCTACGAGCAGTACTTC.

This clone was seen only a few times. The chain combines TRBV30 with TRBJ2-7; D is undetermined. Trimming shortened V by 2 bases and J by 6 bases, and 8 bases separated the two germline ends. Per the germline V gene, CDR1 is GTSNPN and CDR2 is SVGIG (reference sequence). This CDR3 contains 11 residues. CDR3 protein: CAWSIDGEQYF. The CDR3 DNA follows: TGTGCCTGGAGTATCGACGGCGAGCAGTACTTC.

This clone was counted a single time. This chain connects TRBV6-6 to TRBJ1-3, with D possibly TRBD1 on 6 matching bases. Trimming took 5 bases from V and 0 from J, leaving 14 bases between them. The length of the CDR3 is 16 residues. Per the germline V gene, CDR1 is MNHNY and CDR2 is SVGAGI (reference sequence). The CDR3 here is CASSRTTGRSGNTIYF. CDR3 bases: TGTGCCAGCAGTCGCACGACAGGCCGCTCTGGAAACACCATATATTTT.

There are a few counts of this clone. This sample includes further DNA sequences coding for the same CDR3. The V and J genes are TRBV7-3 and TRBJ2-1, with TRBD1 matching over 9 bases. The CDR3 consists of 14 residues. Germline CDR1 is SGHTA and CDR2 is FQGTGA. The trim removed 5 bases at V and 4 bases at J, leaving 3 bases unmatched. This chain's CDR3 is CASSAGTGYNEQFF. DNA for the CDR3: TGTGCCAGCAGCGCGGGGACAGGGTACAATGAGCAGTTCTTC. The whole variable domain, remainder taken from reference TRBV7-3 and TRBJ2-1, is GAGVSQTPSNKVTEKGKYVELRCDPISGHTALYWYRQSLGQGPEFLIYFQGTGAADDSGLPNDRFFAVRPEGSVSTLKIQRTERGDSAVYLCASSAGTGYNEQFFGPGTRLTVL.

The J gene is TRBJ2-1, the V gene TRBV14, with D unclear. Per germline, CDR1 SGHDN and CDR2 FVKESK. The CDR3 contains 16 residues. With 1 base removed from V and 0 bases from J, the gap between germline ends came to 10 bases. CDR3 DNA sequence: TGTGCCAGCAGCCAAGGGGAAGGTCCCTCCTACAATGAGCAGTTCTTC. This encodes CASSQGEGPSYNEQFF.

The V call is TRBV11-2, the J call TRBJ2-2, with 7 nucleotides matching TRBD2. The CDR3 length is 15 residues. Looked up from germline, CDR1 is SGHAT and CDR2 is FQNNGV. J was trimmed by 4 bases and V by 6 bases; bases with no gene match: 8. CDR3 nucleotides: TGTGCCAGCAGGGAACGGACTAGTGGCACCGGGGAGCTGTTTTTT. The encoded protein is CASRERTSGTGELFF.

The rearrangement joins TRBV13 to TRBJ2-7; 7 positions match TRBD2. The germline gives CDR1 PRHDT, CDR2 FYEKMQ (reference sequence). The CDR3 length is 15 residues. J gave up 9 bases and V 2 bases, and 13 bases lay outside the gene matches. CDR3 in DNA: TGTGCCAGCAGCTTATCGGCCTCCGGGGGGTTGGGGCAGTACTTC. This sequence encodes CASSLSASGGLGQYF.

This clone was recorded only once. CDR3 in amino acids: CASSTSGQGQSEAFF. DNA for the CDR3: TGCGCCAGCAGTACCTCCGGACAGGGGCAATCTGAAGCTTTCTTT. The J gene is TRBJ1-1, the V gene TRBV23-1; 9 nucleotides align to TRBD1. TRBV23-1 is given ORF status, its function remaining uncertain. There are 15 residues in the CDR3. The ends lost 5 bases at V and 6 bases at J; junction bases unmatched: 10.

This chain uses TRBV6-6 with TRBJ2-5; D is possibly TRBD2 (5 bases). The CDR3 has 12 amino acids. Germline values: CDR1 MNHNY, CDR2 SVGAGI (reference sequence). Trimming left V 6 bases short and J 3 bases short, with 8 bases between. CDR3 in amino acids: CASSSLEETQYF. DNA for the CDR3: TGTGCCAGCAGCTCACTAGAAGAGACCCAGTACTTC.

The V call is TRBV29-1, the J call TRBJ2-7; D perhaps matches TRBD2 (5 bases). There are 15 residues in the CDR3. V was trimmed by 5 bases and J by 2 bases, leaving 19 bases between them. Per germline, CDR1 SQVTM and CDR2 ANQGSEA. The CDR3 DNA sequence: TGCAGCGTTCGCCTCGTAGACGGGAAAACCTACGAGCAGTACTTC. Translating gives CSVRLVDGKTYEQYF.

The chain is built from TRBV7-9 and TRBJ1-1; tentatively, D is TRBD1 (5 bases). The CDR3 length is 18 residues. V lost 1 base and J lost 1, with 19 bases in between. The germline gives CDR1 SEHNR, CDR2 FQNEAQ (reference sequence). In DNA, the CDR3 is TGTGCCAGCAGCTTAGTTTGGCGACCGGGACCGAAGAACACTGAAGCTTTCTTT. This gives the protein CASSLVWRPGPKNTEAFF.

This chain joins TRBV28 and TRBJ2-7; a possible D gene is TRBD2 (5 bases). Germline V CDR1 and CDR2: MDHEN, SYDVKM. The CDR3 consists of 17 residues. The germline V and J ends were trimmed by 5 bases and 3 bases, with 23 bases remaining between them. In nucleotides, the CDR3 is TGTGCCAGCAGTCGGATGTCAGCGGAGGAAATAATCTACGAGCAGTACTTC. Residues: CASSRMSAEEIIYEQYF.